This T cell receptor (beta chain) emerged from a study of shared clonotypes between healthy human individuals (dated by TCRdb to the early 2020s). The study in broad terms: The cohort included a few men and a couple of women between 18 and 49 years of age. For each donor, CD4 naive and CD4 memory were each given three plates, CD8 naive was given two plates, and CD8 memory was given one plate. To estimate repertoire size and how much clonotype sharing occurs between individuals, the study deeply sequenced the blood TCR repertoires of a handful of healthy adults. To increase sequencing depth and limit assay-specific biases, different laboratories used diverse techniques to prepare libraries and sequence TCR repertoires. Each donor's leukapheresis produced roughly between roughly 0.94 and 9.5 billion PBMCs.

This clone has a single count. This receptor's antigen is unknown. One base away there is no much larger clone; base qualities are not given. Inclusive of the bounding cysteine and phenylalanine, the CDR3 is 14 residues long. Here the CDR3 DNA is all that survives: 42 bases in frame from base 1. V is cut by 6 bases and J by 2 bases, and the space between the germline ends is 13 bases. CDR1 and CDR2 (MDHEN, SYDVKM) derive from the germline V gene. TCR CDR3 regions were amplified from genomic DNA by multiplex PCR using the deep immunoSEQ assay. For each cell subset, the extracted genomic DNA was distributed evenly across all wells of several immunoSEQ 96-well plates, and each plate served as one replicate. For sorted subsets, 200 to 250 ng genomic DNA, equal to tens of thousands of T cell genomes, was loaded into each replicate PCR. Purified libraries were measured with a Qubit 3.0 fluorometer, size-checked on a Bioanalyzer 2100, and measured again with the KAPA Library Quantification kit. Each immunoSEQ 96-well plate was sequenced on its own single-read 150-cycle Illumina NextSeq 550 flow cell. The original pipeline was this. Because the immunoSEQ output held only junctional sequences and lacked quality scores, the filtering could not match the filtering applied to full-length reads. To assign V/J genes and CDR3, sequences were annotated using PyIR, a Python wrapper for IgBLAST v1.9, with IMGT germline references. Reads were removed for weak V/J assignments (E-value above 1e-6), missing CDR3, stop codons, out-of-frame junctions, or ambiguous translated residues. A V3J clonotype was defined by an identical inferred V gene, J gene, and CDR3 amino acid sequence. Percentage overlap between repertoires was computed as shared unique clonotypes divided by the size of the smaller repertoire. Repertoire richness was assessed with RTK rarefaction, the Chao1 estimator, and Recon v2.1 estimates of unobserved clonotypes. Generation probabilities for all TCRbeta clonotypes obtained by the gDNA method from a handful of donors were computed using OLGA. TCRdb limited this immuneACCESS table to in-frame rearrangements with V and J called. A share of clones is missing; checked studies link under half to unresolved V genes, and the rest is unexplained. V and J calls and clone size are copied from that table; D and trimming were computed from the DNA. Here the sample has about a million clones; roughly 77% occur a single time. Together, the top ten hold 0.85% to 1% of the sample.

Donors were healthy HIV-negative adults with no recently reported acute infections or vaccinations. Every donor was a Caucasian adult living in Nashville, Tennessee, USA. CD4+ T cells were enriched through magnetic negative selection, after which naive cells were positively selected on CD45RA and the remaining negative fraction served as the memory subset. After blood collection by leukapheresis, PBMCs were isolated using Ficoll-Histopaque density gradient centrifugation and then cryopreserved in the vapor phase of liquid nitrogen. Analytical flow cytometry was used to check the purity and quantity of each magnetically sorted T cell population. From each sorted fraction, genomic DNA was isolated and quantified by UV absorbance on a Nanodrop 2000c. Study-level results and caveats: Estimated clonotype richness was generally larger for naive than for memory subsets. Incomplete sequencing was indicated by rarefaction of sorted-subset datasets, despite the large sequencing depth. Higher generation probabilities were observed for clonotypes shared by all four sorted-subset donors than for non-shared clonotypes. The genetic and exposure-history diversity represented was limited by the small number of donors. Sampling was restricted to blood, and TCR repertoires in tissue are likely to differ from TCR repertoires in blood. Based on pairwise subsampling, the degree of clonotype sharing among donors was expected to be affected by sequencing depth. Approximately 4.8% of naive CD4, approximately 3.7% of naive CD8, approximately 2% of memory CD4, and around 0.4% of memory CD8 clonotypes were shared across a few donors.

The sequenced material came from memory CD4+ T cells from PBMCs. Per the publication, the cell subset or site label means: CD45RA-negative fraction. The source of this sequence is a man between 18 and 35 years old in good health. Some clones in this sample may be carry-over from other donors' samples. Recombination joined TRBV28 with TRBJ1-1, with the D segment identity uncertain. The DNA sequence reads TGTGCCAGCAGGCCTTACAACGCAAACACTGAAGCTTTCTTT. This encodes CASRPYNANTEAFF.